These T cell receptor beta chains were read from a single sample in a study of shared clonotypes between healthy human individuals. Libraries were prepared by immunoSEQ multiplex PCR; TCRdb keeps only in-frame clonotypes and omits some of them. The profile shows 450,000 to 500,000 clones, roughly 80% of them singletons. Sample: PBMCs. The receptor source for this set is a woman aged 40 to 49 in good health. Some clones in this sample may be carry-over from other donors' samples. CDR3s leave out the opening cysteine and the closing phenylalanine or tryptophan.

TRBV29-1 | SVRLATKSTDTQY
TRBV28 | ASKTGGTEAF
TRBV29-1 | SVDWGNEQF
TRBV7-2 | ASSWGGSYNEQF
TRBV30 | AWSETGVTEAF
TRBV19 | ASSPPGQRATYEQY
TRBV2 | ARTGGMNTEAF
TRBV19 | ASSIGRYSTNEKLF
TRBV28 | ASSSLGLAFNEQY
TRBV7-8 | ASSLALLAAATANNEKLF
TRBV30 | AFTGGTHEQY
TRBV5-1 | ASSSPSGSSYEQY
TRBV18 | ASSPILTGAYEQY
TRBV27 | ASSSQGYYGYT
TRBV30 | AWTGSDEQY
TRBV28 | ASSFQGIWTEAF
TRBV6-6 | ASQGNSNQPQH
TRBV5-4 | ASSLGGVYNEQF
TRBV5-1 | ASSLGGGSHNEQF
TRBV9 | ASSLGQGKHQPQH
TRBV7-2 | ASSLQGATEAF
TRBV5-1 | ASSLARGQDRTIY
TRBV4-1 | ASSQFQGGGQPQH
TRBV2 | ASSETPVGAGTEAF
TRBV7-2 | ASSFASGGITTYEQY
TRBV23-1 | ASSHPTGNTEAF
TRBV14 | ASSQVYEQY
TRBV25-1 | ASRGLAPNEQF
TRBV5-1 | ASSLVPRGLGEKLF
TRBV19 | ASSILGLARNEQF
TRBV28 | AGGAAPLNEQF